The 12 T cell receptor beta chains given below trace back to one sample, sequenced in a study of T cell responses to AZD1222 COVID-19 vaccine (dated by TCRdb to 2020 to 2022). What this sample's time point label stands for: baseline before first vaccination. The method was the immunoSEQ multiplex PCR assay. TCRdb retrieved this table from immuneACCESS and kept in-frame rearrangements only. Not all clones are present; in checked studies, unresolved V genes account for under half, and no reason is known for the remainder. Present in this sample are 85,000 to 120,000 clones, more than 70% of which were seen just once. The top ten clonotypes cover about 18% of the sample. The specimen comprised peripheral blood, sampled on day 0 of AZD1222 vaccination. Every receptor here comes from an adult in good health.

This clone occurred once. DNA for the CDR3: TGTGCCACCAGCACCTCGGACAGGGAGTACGGCTACACCTTC. As protein: CATSTSDREYGYTF. The chain joins TRBV15 to TRBJ1-2; 8 nucleotides align to TRBD1. The CDR3 has 14 residues. CDR1 and CDR2 from the germline V gene are LNHNV and YYDKDF (reference sequence). J was trimmed by 8 bases and V by 4 bases; bases with no gene match: 9.

Worth noting for this clone: The junction differs from germline at one of its ends, possibly a read error. This chain uses TRBV7-7 with TRBJ1-5, with D perhaps TRBD1 (6 bases). Germline CDR1 is SSHAT and CDR2 is FNYEAQ (reference sequence). The CDR3 extends over 14 amino acids. CDR3 coding DNA: TGTGCTAGCAGCTTTAAACAGGGTGACTGGCCCCAGCATTTT. Protein: CASSFKQGDWPQHF.

V gene TRBV9 combines with J gene TRBJ2-3; the match to TRBD2 covers 11 bases. J gave up 1 base and V 4 bases, and 8 bases lay outside the gene matches. The CDR3 loop spans 17 amino acids. From germline, CDR1 is SGDLS and CDR2 YYNGEE. The CDR3 nucleotides are TGTGCCAGCAGCCCACAATTTAGCGGGAGGGGCACAGATACGCAGTATTTT. Protein: CASSPQFSGRGTDTQYF.

The gene calls are TRBV7-8 and TRBJ1-1, with D perhaps matching TRBD1 (5 bases). CDR1 SGHVS and CDR2 FQNEAQ come from the germline V gene. The CDR3 consists of 14 residues. Trimming stripped 1 base from V and 5 bases from J, with 11 bases between. CDR3 nucleotide sequence: TGTGCCAGCAGCTTAGTGCGGGGCAGGACTGAAGCTTTCTTT. It yields the protein CASSLVRGRTEAFF.

V gene TRBV7-9 combines with J gene TRBJ1-5; no definite D call. Trimming cost V 5 bases and J 0 bases, with 11 bases left between them. The CDR3 covers 15 residues. Germline CDR1 SEHNR, CDR2 FQNEAQ (reference sequence). CDR3 DNA sequence: TGTGCCAGCAGCCCTGATGAATATAGCAATCAGCCCCAGCATTTT. This encodes CASSPDEYSNQPQHF.

This chain connects TRBV27 to TRBJ1-2; 10 nucleotides match TRBD1. Germline V gene data show CDR1 as MNHEY and CDR2 as SMNVEV (reference sequence). J gave up 7 bases and V 5 bases, and 4 bases lay outside the gene matches. The CDR3 runs 13 residues. CDR3 in DNA: TGTGCCAGCAGTCCGGACAGGGGGTTTGGCTACACCTTC. Translated: CASSPDRGFGYTF.

This sequence joins TRBV6-5 and TRBJ1-2; D gene unclear. The V gene's germline CDR1 is MNHEY and CDR2 SVGAGI. V was trimmed by 7 bases and J by 0 bases, leaving 6 bases between them. The CDR3 extends over 12 amino acids. CDR3 protein: CASKGANYGYTF. The DNA of the CDR3 is TGTGCCAGCAAGGGAGCTAACTATGGCTACACCTTC.

The V and J genes are TRBV6-5 and TRBJ2-2; 8 nucleotides match TRBD1. CDR1 MNHEY and CDR2 SVGAGI come from the germline V gene. The V gene end was trimmed by 6 bases and the J gene end by 5 bases; junction bases not matched to a gene: 5. The CDR3 sequence is 14 residues long. CDR3 coding DNA: TGTGCCAGCAGGGGACAGGATGGTACCGGGGAGCTGTTTTTT. Its protein is CASRGQDGTGELFF.

In this sample, this clone turned up once. This rearrangement joins TRBV6-5 to TRBJ1-1; a possible D gene is TRBD1 (5 bases). Per germline, CDR1 MNHEY and CDR2 SVGAGI. With 4 bases removed from V and 1 base from J, the gap between germline ends came to 10 bases. There are 14 residues in the CDR3. CDR3: CASSSRQRNTEAFF. The CDR3 region has the DNA TGTGCCAGCAGTTCCCGACAGAGGAACACTGAAGCTTTCTTT.

This clone is a singleton in its sample. The chain uses TRBV5-6 and TRBJ1-3; D is unclear. Germline V gene data show CDR1 as SGHDT and CDR2 as YYEEEE. The germline V and J ends were trimmed by 0 bases and 4 bases, with 17 bases remaining between them. The CDR3 contains 17 residues. In DNA form, the CDR3 reads TGTGCCAGCAGCTTGGAAGGTGGAAGGCCCTCCGGAAACACCATATATTTT. This codes for CASSLEGGRPSGNTIYF.

The rearrangement joins TRBV10-3 to TRBJ2-1; 11 bases fit TRBD2. V was clipped by 6 bases and J by 0 bases; unmatched bases: 10. This CDR3 contains 18 residues. CDR1 and CDR2 (germline): ENHRY, SYGVKD. The DNA of the CDR3 is TGTGCCATCAGCCTCCTAGCGGGGGGTGTCGGCTCCTACAATGAGCAGTTCTTC. This gives the protein CAISLLAGGVGSYNEQFF.

This chain uses TRBV11-3 with TRBJ1-1; TRBD1 is a possible D gene (6 bases). Trimming removed 5 bases at V and 1 base at J, with 11 bases between. Germline V gene sequence: CDR1 SGHNT, CDR2 YENEEA. CDR3 length equals 14 residues. Here the CDR3 DNA reads TGTGCCAGCAGCGCGACAGGCGGGAACACTGAAGCTTTCTTT. It yields the protein CASSATGGNTEAFF. Combining the CDR3 with reference TRBV11-3 and TRBJ1-1 gives the whole variable domain EAGVVQSPRYKIIEKKQPVAFWCNPISGHNTLYWYLQNLGQGPELLIRYENEEAVDDSQLPKDRFSAERLKGVDSTLKIQPAELGDSAVYLCASSATGGNTEAFFGQGTRLTVV.